The 20 T cell receptor beta chains below come from one sample, sequenced in a study of OX40 agonist ivuxolimab in advanced cancers. Only in-frame clones appear in the TCRdb table, and some are missing; sequencing was by immunoSEQ multiplex PCR. The data hold some 60,000 clones, with 90% to 95% observed a single time. The input for sequencing was CD4+ or CD8+ T cells sorted from blood, taken in a trial of the OX40 agonist ivuxolimab. These receptors all come from an adult with an advanced solid tumor such as melanoma, head and neck, liver or kidney cancer.

The CDR3 nucleotides are TGTGCCAGCAGTTTATCAGCGGGGGGGGCCTACAATGAGCAGTTCTTC. It codes for CASSLSAGGAYNEQFF. The V gene is TRBV28, the J gene TRBJ2-1; 10 nucleotides agree with TRBD2. Germline assignment: CDR1 MDHEN and CDR2 SYDVKM. V was clipped by 1 base and J by 2 bases; unmatched bases: 2. CDR3 length: 16 amino acids.

The chain uses TRBV28 and TRBJ2-7; D is unclear. Germline V CDR1 and CDR2: MDHEN, SYDVKM. V was shortened by 1 base and J by 0 bases, with 10 bases between the two germline ends. The CDR3 runs 15 residues. Here the CDR3 reads CASSLSAGYSYEQYF. Here the CDR3 DNA reads TGTGCCAGCAGTTTATCGGCCGGTTACTCCTACGAGCAGTACTTC.

The J gene is TRBJ2-7, the V gene TRBV6-1; D is possibly TRBD1 (5 bases). The CDR3 has 14 amino acids. V lost 1 base and J lost 0, with 7 bases in between. Germline loops: CDR1 MNHNS, CDR2 SASEGT. The CDR3 loop is CASSEGQSSYEQYF. The CDR3 DNA is TGTGCCAGCAGTGAAGGACAGAGCTCCTACGAGCAGTACTTC.

The chain joins TRBV7-2 to TRBJ1-4, with TRBD1 matching over 7 bases. The CDR3 extends over 16 amino acids. Germline CDR1 and CDR2: SGHTA and FQGNSA. The trim removed 1 base at V and 5 bases at J, leaving 7 bases unmatched. The CDR3 nucleotides read TGTGCCAGCAGCTTAGGGACCAGGGGGGCCAATGAAAAACTGTTTTTT. Translation: CASSLGTRGANEKLFF.

This clone was seen more than once but under ten times. The chain recombines TRBV30 with TRBJ1-4; 7 bases line up with TRBD1. CDR1 is GTSNPN, CDR2 SVGIG, per germline (reference sequence). The trim removed 6 bases at V and 6 bases at J, leaving 13 bases unmatched. This CDR3 is 15 amino acids long. The CDR3 DNA reads TGTGCCTGTGACAGGGAGATCAGGCTTGATGAAAAACTGTTTTTT. Its translation: CACDREIRLDEKLFF.

The chain uses TRBV29-1 and TRBJ2-3; TRBD2 agrees at 10 bases. CDR3 length equals 14 residues. The V and J ends lost 3 bases and 6 bases, in that order; junction bases with no gene match: 6. The germline V gene has CDR1 SQVTM and CDR2 ANQGSEA. CDR3 in amino acids: CSVEGSGGRDTQYF. The CDR3 DNA reads TGCAGCGTTGAGGGTAGCGGGGGGCGCGATACGCAGTATTTT.

The chain recombines TRBV7-6 with TRBJ1-5, with 7 bases identical to TRBD1. The CDR3 contains 14 residues. CDR1 and CDR2 from the germline V gene are SGHVS and FNYEAQ. Germline trimming cut 1 base from V and 5 bases from J; bases unmatched to any gene: 2. In nucleotides, the CDR3 is TGTGCCAGCAGCTTAGAACAGGGGTATCAGCCCCAGCATTTT. Protein: CASSLEQGYQPQHF.

The rearrangement joins TRBV6-1 to TRBJ2-1; maybe TRBD2 (6 bases). Germline lookup yields CDR1 MNHNS and CDR2 SASEGT. The CDR3 consists of 15 residues. The V end lost 3 bases, the J end lost 9 bases, and 18 bases lay between the germline ends. CDR3 DNA: TGTGCCAGCAGTGATCCGGGGACTCGGTTCAGTGAGCAGTTCTTC. Protein sequence: CASSDPGTRFSEQFF.

The rearrangement links TRBV2 to TRBJ2-1, with 11 bases that match TRBD2. This CDR3 is built from 17 residues. CDR1 and CDR2 (germline): SNHLY, FYNNEI. The trim removed 0 bases at V and 6 bases at J, leaving 7 bases unmatched. The CDR3 region has the DNA TGTGCCAGCAGTGAAGCGAGGGCTAGCGGGAGGCTCAATGAGCAGTTCTTC. Translating it yields CASSEARASGRLNEQFF.

The chain combines TRBV5-6 with TRBJ2-3; the match to TRBD2 covers 12 bases. CDR1 is SGHDT, CDR2 YYEEEE, per germline. This CDR3 is built from 16 residues. V lost 2 bases to trimming and J lost 5 bases; unmatched junction nucleotides: 6. CDR3 region: CASSFITSGGQDTQYF. CDR3 nucleotide sequence: TGTGCCAGCAGCTTTATTACTAGCGGGGGGCAAGATACGCAGTATTTT.

This clone was seen a few times. The rearrangement links TRBV14 to TRBJ2-1, with 7 bases matching TRBD2. Germline V CDR1 and CDR2: SGHDN, FVKESK. V trimming: 5 bases; J trimming: 8 bases; junction bases outside the gene matches: 6. CDR3 length: 13 amino acids. Here the CDR3 reads CASSISAGDEQFF. CDR3 DNA sequence: TGTGCCAGCAGCATCAGCGCGGGGGATGAGCAGTTCTTC.

The chain joins TRBV11-1 to TRBJ1-3, with D perhaps TRBD1 (6 bases). Trimming removed 3 bases from V and 1 base from J, with 10 bases in between. This CDR3 comprises 15 residues. Germline loops: CDR1 SGHAT, CDR2 FQDESV (reference sequence). The chain's CDR3 is CASSFEQGSGNTIYF. In DNA form, the CDR3 reads TGTGCCAGCAGCTTTGAACAGGGATCTGGAAACACCATATATTTT.

The chain joins TRBV4-2 to TRBJ2-3; the match to TRBD2 covers 9 bases. CDR1 and CDR2 from the germline V gene are LGHNA and YNFKEQ. The CDR3 consists of 14 residues. V shed 4 bases and J 3 bases; nucleotides not matched to a gene: 2. The CDR3 protein is CASSRGLATDTQYF. CDR3 nucleotide sequence: TGTGCCAGCAGCCGGGGACTAGCAACAGATACGCAGTATTTT.

The gene calls are TRBV11-2 and TRBJ2-3; weak D call: TRBD1 (6 bases). Deletions cut 5 bases from V and 0 bases from J, with 12 bases between. This CDR3 comprises 15 residues. Germline CDR1 SGHAT, CDR2 FQNNGV. This CDR3 reads CASSLGQISTDTQYF. CDR3 bases: TGTGCCAGCAGCCTCGGACAGATAAGCACAGATACGCAGTATTTT.

The chain joins TRBV14 to TRBJ2-1; D gene unclear. V lost 6 bases and J 4 bases, leaving 16 bases between the germline ends. Germline CDR1 reads SGHDN; CDR2 reads FVKESK. The CDR3 has 15 residues. In nucleotides, the CDR3 is TGTGCCAGCAGATCCGACCACGCCCGTTACAATGAGCAGTTCTTC. The encoded protein is CASRSDHARYNEQFF.

The V and J genes are TRBV28 and TRBJ2-7; TRBD1 might be the D (5 bases). V lost 6 bases and J lost 1, with 13 bases in between. The CDR3 totals 14 residues. CDR1 is MDHEN and CDR2 is SYDVKM in the germline V gene. CDR3 region: CASRIVPGSYEQYF. As DNA, the CDR3 is TGTGCCAGCAGGATAGTCCCAGGGTCCTACGAGCAGTACTTC.

The V and J genes are TRBV30 and TRBJ2-7, with D tentatively TRBD1 (5 bases). The CDR3 is made up of 15 amino acids. Germline V lookup: CDR1 GTSNPN, CDR2 SVGIG (reference sequence). Trimming shortened V by 3 bases and J by 0 bases, and 15 bases separated the two germline ends. The CDR3 region has the DNA TGTGCCTGGAGAGTTACAGGTAGAGGCTCCTACGAGCAGTACTTC. Its translation is CAWRVTGRGSYEQYF.

J is TRBJ2-1 and V is TRBV19; D could derive from TRBD1 or TRBD2 (6 bases each). From germline, CDR1 is LNHDA and CDR2 SQIVND (reference sequence). V lost 8 bases, J lost 1 base, and 18 bases lay in between. CDR3 size: 16 residues. This CDR3 reads CASGGIRETSYNEQFF. The CDR3 DNA follows: TGTGCCAGTGGGGGCATCCGGGAGACGTCCTACAATGAGCAGTTCTTC. Drawing the rest from reference TRBV19 and TRBJ2-1, the complete variable domain is DGGITQSPKYLFRKEGQNVTLSCEQNLNHDAMYWYRQDPGQGLRLIYYSQIVNDFQKGDIAEGYSVSREKKESFPLTVTSAQKNPTAFYLCASGGIRETSYNEQFFGPGTRLTVL.

V usage is TRBV9 and J usage is TRBJ1-4; D call uncertain. Between the trimmed V and J ends, which lost 4 bases and 8 bases, there was a span of 9 bases. The CDR3 contains 12 residues. CDR1 SGDLS and CDR2 YYNGEE come from the germline V gene. In nucleotides, the CDR3 is TGTGCCAGCAGCCGTGCGGGGGAAAAACTGTTTTTT. It is translated as CASSRAGEKLFF.

V is TRBV25-1 and J is TRBJ2-7; a possible D gene is TRBD1 (6 bases). V dropped 1 base and J dropped 12 bases, with 10 bases sitting between them. The CDR3 extends over 11 amino acids. The germline V gene has CDR1 MGHDK and CDR2 SYGVNS. Written as DNA, the CDR3 is TGTGCCAGCAGTGAATCAGGCAGGGGGTACTTC. Its translation is CASSESGRGYF.